This T cell receptor (beta chain) appears in the sequencing data of a study of blood T cells in healthy people across ages. Note on this clonotype: A read error may produce the germline difference seen at one junction end.

CDR3 length: 15 amino acids. Per the germline V gene, CDR1 is SQVTM and CDR2 is ANQGSEA. Sample-barcoded 5' priming and a J-beta primer mix drove a second PCR of 7 to 11 cycles. MiXCR, applied by TCRdb to the 5' RACE reads, yields one record per CDR3 protein. The sample has nearly 1 million distinct CDR3 sequences, just over 50% seen once. The chain combines TRBV29-1 with TRBJ2-1; TRBD1 or TRBD2 may be the D gene (5 bases each). Sequences were obtained from blood. The sequence derives from a woman between 55 and 75 years old in good health. The CDR3 spells CSVRRGAGSYNGQFF. The CDR3 DNA follows: TGCAGCGTTCGAAGGGGCGCGGGCTCCTACAATGGGCAGTTCTTC.